One sample yielded the 3 T cell receptor beta chains listed below, sequenced in a study of T cell responses to AZD1222 COVID-19 vaccine. Clones were sequenced by immunoSEQ multiplex PCR, and TCRdb holds only the in-frame ones, with some missing. The repertoire has some 86,000 clones, 90% of them found once; the top ten carry approximately 5%. The sample consisted of peripheral blood, taken 28 days after the second AZD1222 dose. The receptors derive from an adult who received the AZD1222 COVID-19 vaccine.

The rearrangement uses TRBV3-1 (or the pseudogene TRBV3-2) and TRBJ2-5; tentative D call: TRBD2 (6 bases). Germline loops: CDR1 LGHDT, CDR2 YNNKEL (reference sequence). Trimming left V 0 bases short and J 5 bases short, with 13 bases between. The CDR3 length is 15 residues. CDR3 in DNA: TGTGCCAGCAGCCAAGATCTGGCGGGGCCCGAGACCCAGTACTTC. It codes for CASSQDLAGPETQYF.

The chain combines TRBV11-3 with TRBJ1-1; D remains ambiguous. Germline CDR1 SGHNT, CDR2 YENEEA. V was cut by 4 bases and J by 1 base, with 7 bases left in between. The CDR3 consists of 13 residues. As DNA, the CDR3 is TGTGCCAGCAGCTACCAGGCGAACACTGAAGCTTTCTTT. It is translated as CASSYQANTEAFF. Based on the CDR3 plus reference TRBV11-3 and TRBJ1-1, the full variable domain is EAGVVQSPRYKIIEKKQPVAFWCNPISGHNTLYWYLQNLGQGPELLIRYENEEAVDDSQLPKDRFSAERLKGVDSTLKIQPAELGDSAVYLCASSYQANTEAFFGQGTRLTVV.

This rearrangement joins TRBV3-1 (or the pseudogene TRBV3-2) to TRBJ1-1, with 7 bases lining up with TRBD1. CDR1 is LGHDT and CDR2 is YNNKEL in the germline V gene (reference sequence). Trimming took 4 bases from V and 10 from J; bases not matched to a gene: 6. CDR3 length: 12 amino acids. The CDR3 here is CASSPPGQRAFF. Here the CDR3 DNA reads TGTGCCAGCAGCCCCCCGGGACAGAGAGCTTTCTTT.